The clone carrying this T cell receptor (beta chain) was recorded a few times. What it binds is unknown. This CDR3 is built from 14 residues. Trimming took 7 bases from V and 6 from J, leaving 18 bases between them. Germline assignment: CDR1 MNHEY and CDR2 SVGAGI. This sample is part of a study of OX40 agonist ivuxolimab in advanced cancers. Whole-study findings and limits: More expanded clones were found, on average, in CD8+ than in CD4+ T cells.

This table comes from immunoSEQ multiplex PCR, and its TCRdb copy is limited to in-frame clones, with some not included. Among over 75,000 clones, approximately 89% were seen once, and the ten largest hold roughly 4.5%. This sequence joins TRBV6-5 and TRBJ2-5; TRBD2 is a possible D gene (5 bases). Specimen: CD4+ or CD8+ T cells sorted from blood, collected in a trial of the OX40 agonist ivuxolimab. This sequence originates from an adult with an advanced solid tumor such as melanoma, head and neck, liver or kidney cancer. The CDR3 DNA follows: TGTGCCAGCACTCGAAGCGTCGAGGGAAAGACCCAGTACTTC. Amino acid sequence: CASTRSVEGKTQYF.